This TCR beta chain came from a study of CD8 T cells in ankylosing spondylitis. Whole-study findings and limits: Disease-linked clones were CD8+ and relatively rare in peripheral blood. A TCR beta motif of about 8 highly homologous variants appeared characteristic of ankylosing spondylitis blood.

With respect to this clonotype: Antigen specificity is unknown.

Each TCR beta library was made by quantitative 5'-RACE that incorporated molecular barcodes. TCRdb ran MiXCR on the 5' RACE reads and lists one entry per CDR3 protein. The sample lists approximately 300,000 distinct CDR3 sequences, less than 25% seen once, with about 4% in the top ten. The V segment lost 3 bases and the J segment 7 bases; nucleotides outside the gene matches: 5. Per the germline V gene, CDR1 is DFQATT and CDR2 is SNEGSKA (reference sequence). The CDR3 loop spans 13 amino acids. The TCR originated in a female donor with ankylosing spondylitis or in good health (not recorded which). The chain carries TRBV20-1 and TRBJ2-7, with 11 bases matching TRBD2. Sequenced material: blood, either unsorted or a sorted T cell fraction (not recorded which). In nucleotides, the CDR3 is TGCAGTGCTAGGAGTAGACTAGCGGGAGAGCAGTACTTC. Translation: CSARSRLAGEQYF.